This T cell receptor beta chain was found in a study of blood T cell repertoires in COVID-19. For the study at large: The origin of the acute and convalescent COVID-19 samples was the United States, Italy and Spain. Sources were T cells, B-cell-depleted T cells, or PBMCs; the material itself was cDNA or gDNA.

In the source study's methods: Amplification with reference gene primers provided the estimates of nucleated cell counts. Method: immunoSEQ multiplex PCR; TCRdb's copy keeps in-frame clones and lacks some. Clonal size and the V and J genes are those of that table, whereas D and trimming came from the DNA. The sample yields around 50,000 clones, approximately 87% seen once. Germline CDR1 reads LNHDA; CDR2 reads SQIVND (reference sequence). The CDR3 spans 13 residues. V lost 7 bases and J lost 10; bases outside the gene matches: 8. Sequences were obtained from peripheral blood. The sequence came from a human donor in a cohort sampled during active COVID-19. This chain uses TRBV19 with TRBJ1-1; 11 nucleotides line up with TRBD1. CDR3 protein: CASIPRDRGGAFF. Written as DNA, the CDR3 is TGTGCCAGTATCCCCCGGGACAGGGGGGGAGCTTTCTTT. The full variable domain, its missing parts supplied by reference TRBV19 and TRBJ1-1, is DGGITQSPKYLFRKEGQNVTLSCEQNLNHDAMYWYRQDPGQGLRLIYYSQIVNDFQKGDIAEGYSVSREKKESFPLTVTSAQKNPTAFYLCASIPRDRGGAFFGQGTRLTVV.